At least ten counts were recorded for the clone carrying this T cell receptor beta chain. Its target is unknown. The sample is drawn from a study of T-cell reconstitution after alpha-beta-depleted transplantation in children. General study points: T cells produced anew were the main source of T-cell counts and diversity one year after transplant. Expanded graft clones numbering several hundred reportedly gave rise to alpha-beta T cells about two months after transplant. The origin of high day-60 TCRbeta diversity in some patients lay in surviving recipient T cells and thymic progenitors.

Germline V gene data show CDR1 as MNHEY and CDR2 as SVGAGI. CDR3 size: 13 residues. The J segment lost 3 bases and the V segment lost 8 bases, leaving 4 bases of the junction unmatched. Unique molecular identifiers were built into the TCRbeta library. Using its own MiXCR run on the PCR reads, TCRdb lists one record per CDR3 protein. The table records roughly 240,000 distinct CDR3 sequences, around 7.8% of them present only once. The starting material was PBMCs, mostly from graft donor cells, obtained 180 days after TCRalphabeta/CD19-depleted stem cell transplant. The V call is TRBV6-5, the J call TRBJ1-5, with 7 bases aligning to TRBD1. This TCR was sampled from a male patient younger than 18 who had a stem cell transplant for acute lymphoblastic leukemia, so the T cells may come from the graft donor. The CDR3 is CASGTGANQPQHF. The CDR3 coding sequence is TGTGCCAGCGGAACAGGGGCCAATCAGCCCCAGCATTTT.